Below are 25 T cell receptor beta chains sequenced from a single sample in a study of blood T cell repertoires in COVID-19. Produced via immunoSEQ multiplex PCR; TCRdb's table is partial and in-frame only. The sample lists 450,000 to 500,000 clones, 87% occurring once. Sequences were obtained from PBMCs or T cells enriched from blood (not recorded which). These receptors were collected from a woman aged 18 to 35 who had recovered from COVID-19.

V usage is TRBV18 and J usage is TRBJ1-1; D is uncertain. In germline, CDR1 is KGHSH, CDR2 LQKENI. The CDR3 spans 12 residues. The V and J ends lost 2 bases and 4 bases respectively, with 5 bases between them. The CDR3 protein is CASSPTLTEAFF. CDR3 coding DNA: TGTGCCAGCTCACCAACTCTCACTGAAGCTTTCTTT.

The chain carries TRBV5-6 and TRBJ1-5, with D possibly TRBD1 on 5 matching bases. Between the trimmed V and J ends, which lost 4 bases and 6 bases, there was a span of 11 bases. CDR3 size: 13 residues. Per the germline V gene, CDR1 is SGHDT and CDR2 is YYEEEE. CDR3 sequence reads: CASSRGGGQPQHF. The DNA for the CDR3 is TGTGCCAGCAGCCGCGGGGGAGGTCAGCCCCAGCATTTT.

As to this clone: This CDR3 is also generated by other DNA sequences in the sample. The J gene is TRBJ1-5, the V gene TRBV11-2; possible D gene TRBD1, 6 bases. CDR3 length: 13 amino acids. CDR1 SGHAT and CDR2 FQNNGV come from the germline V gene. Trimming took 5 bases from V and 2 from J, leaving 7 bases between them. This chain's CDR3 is CASSPGGNQPQHF. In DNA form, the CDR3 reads TGTGCCAGCAGCCCAGGGGGCAATCAGCCCCAGCATTTT.

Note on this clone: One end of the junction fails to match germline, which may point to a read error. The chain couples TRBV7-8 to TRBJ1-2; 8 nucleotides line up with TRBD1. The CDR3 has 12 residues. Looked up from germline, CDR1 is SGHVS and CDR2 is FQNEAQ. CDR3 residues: CASSHLPTGADF. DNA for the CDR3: TGTGCCAGCAGCCACCTGCCGACAGGGGCCGACTTC.

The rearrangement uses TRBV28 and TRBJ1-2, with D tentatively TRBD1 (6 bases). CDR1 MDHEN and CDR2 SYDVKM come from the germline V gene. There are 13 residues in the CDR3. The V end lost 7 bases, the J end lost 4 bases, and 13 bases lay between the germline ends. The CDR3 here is CASIPQGFYGYTF. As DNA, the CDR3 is TGTGCCAGCATCCCACAGGGTTTCTATGGCTACACCTTC.

The CDR3 region has the DNA TGTGCCAGCAGCCCCCAGGGGGCAGTCTATGGCTACACCTTC. Translated: CASSPQGAVYGYTF. This chain uses TRBV7-3 with TRBJ1-2, with 8 bases fitting TRBD1. The length of the CDR3 is 14 residues. J lost 4 bases, V lost 5 bases, and 6 bases had no gene match. The germline V gene encodes CDR1 SGHTA and CDR2 FQGTGA. Full variable domain (outside the CDR3, taken from reference TRBV7-3 and TRBJ1-2): GAGVSQTPSNKVTEKGKYVELRCDPISGHTALYWYRQSLGQGPEFLIYFQGTGAADDSGLPNDRFFAVRPEGSVSTLKIQRTERGDSAVYLCASSPQGAVYGYTFGSGTRLTVV.

The DNA for the CDR3 is TGTGCCAGCAGTTTATATGGGGGGACAGGGATAAACTATGGCTACACCTTC. Translated: CASSLYGGTGINYGYTF. The chain has TRBV28 and TRBJ1-2; the match to TRBD1 covers 9 bases. The germline gives CDR1 MDHEN, CDR2 SYDVKM. The CDR3 has 17 residues. V was pared by 1 base and J by 2 bases, with 8 bases of the junction left unmatched.

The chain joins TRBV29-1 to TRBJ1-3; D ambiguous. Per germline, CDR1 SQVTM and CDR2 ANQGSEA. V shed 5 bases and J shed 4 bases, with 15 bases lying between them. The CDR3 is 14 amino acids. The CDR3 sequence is CSVLWSEEGNTIYF. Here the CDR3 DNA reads TGCAGCGTTCTTTGGTCCGAGGAAGGAAACACCATATATTTT.

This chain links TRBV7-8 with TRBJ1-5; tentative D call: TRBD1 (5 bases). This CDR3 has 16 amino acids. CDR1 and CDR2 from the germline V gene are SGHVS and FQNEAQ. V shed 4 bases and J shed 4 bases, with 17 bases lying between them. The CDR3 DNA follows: TGTGCCAGCAGCTGGGACGCCCGCAGCGGGAATCAGCCCCAGCATTTT. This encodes CASSWDARSGNQPQHF. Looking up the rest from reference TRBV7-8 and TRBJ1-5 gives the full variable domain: GAGVSQSPRYKVAKRGQDVALRCDPISGHVSLFWYQQALGQGPEFLTYFQNEAQLDKSGLPSDRFFAERPEGSVSTLKIQRTQQEDSAVYLCASSWDARSGNQPQHFGDGTRLSIL.

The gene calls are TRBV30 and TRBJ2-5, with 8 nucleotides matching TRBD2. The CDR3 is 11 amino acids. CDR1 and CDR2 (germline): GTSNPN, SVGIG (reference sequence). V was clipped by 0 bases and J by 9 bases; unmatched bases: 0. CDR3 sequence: CAWSVAGAQYF. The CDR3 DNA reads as TGTGCCTGGAGTGTAGCGGGAGCCCAGTACTTC.

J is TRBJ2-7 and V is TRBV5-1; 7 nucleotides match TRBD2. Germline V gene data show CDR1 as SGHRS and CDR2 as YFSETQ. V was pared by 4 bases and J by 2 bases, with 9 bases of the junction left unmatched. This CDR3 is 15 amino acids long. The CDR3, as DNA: TGCGCCAGCAGCCCCAATAGCGGGCTCGCCTACGAGCAGTACTTC. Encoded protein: CASSPNSGLAYEQYF.

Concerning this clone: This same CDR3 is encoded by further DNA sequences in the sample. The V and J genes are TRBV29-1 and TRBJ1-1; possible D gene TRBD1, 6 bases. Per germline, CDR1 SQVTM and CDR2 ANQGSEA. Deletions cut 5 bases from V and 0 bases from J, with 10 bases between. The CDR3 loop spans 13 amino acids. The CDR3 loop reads CSVQGLMNTEAFF. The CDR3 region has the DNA TGCAGCGTTCAGGGGCTCATGAACACTGAAGCTTTCTTT.

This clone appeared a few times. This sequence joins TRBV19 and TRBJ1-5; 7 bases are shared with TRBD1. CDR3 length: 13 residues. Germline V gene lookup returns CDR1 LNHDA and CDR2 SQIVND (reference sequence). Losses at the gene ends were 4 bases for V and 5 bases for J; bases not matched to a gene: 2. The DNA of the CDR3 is TGTGCCAGTAGTAGGGACAGTTATCAGCCCCAGCATTTT. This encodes CASSRDSYQPQHF.

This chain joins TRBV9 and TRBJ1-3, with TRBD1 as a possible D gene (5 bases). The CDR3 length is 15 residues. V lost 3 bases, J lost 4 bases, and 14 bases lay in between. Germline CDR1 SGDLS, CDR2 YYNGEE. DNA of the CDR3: TGTGCCAGCAGCGCTCAGGGTTTTGGCGGAAACACCATATATTTT. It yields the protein CASSAQGFGGNTIYF.

DNA for the CDR3: TGTGCCAGCATAAAAAACACTGAAGCTTTCTTT. Translating it yields CASIKNTEAFF. This chain uses TRBV2 with TRBJ1-1; no clear D gene. Trimming stripped 7 bases from V and 2 bases from J, with 5 bases between. This CDR3 spans 11 amino acids. Per germline, CDR1 SNHLY and CDR2 FYNNEI.

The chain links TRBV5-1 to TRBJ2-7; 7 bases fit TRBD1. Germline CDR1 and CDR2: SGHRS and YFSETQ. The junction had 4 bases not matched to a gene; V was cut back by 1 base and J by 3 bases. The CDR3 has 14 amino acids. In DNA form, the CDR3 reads TGCGCCAGCAGCTTGCGGGACAGAATCTACGAGCAGTACTTC. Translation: CASSLRDRIYEQYF.

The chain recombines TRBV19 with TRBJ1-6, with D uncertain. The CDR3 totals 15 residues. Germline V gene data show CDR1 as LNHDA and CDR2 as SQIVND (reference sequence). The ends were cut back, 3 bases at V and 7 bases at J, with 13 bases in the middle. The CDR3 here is CASSIGGTGNSPLHF. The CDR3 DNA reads TGTGCCAGTAGTATCGGTGGCACGGGAAATTCACCCCTCCACTTT.

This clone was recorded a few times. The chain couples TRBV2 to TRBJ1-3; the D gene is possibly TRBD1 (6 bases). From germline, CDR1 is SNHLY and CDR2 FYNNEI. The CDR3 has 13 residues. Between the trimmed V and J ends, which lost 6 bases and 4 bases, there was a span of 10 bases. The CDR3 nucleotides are TGTGCCAGCAGGCTGGACAGCGGAAACACCATATATTTT. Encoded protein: CASRLDSGNTIYF.

The CDR3 loop reads CASRPTGRSYEQYF. DNA for the CDR3: TGTGCCAGCAGGCCGACAGGGCGATCCTACGAGCAGTACTTC. This chain links TRBV7-9 with TRBJ2-7, with 7 bases matching TRBD1. Germline V gene sequence: CDR1 SEHNR, CDR2 FQNEAQ (reference sequence). V lost 6 bases to trimming and J lost 1 base; unmatched junction nucleotides: 6. The CDR3 length is 14 residues.

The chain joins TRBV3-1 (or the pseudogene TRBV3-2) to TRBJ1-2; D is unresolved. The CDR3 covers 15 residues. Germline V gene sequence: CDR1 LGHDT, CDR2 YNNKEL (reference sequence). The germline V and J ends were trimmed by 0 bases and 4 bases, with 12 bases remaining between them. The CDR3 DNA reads TGTGCCAGCAGCCAAGAGGTCAGTGGAGGCTATGGCTACACCTTC. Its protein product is CASSQEVSGGYGYTF.

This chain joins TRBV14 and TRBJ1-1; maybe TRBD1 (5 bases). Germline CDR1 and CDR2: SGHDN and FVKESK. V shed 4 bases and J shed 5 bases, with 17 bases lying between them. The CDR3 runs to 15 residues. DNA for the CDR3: TGTGCCAGCAGCCCATCGACGGGGGGGAGAACTGAAGCTTTCTTT. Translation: CASSPSTGGRTEAFF.

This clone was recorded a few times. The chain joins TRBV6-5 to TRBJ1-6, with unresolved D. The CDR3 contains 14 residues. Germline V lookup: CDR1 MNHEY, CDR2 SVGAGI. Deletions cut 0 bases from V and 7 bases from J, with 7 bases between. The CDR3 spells CASSYSTENSPLHF. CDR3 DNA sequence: TGTGCCAGCAGTTACTCAACAGAGAATTCACCCCTCCACTTT.

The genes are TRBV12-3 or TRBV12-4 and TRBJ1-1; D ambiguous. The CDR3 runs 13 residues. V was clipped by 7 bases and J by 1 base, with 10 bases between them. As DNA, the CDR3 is TGTGCCAGCACCCTTACAGAGAACACTGAAGCTTTCTTT. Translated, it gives CASTLTENTEAFF.

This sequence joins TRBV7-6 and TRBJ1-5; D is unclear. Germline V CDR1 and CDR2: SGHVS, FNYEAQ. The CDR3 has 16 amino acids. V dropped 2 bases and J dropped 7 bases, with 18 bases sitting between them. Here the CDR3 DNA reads TGTGCCAGCAGCTTAAACGAGGGTCCTAAACAACAGCCCCAGCATTTT. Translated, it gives CASSLNEGPKQQPQHF. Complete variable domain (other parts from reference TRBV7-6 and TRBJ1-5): GAGVSQSPRYKVTKRGQDVALRCDPISGHVSLYWYRQALGQGPEFLTYFNYEAQQDKSGLPNDRFSAERPEGSISTLTIQRTEQRDSAMYRCASSLNEGPKQQPQHFGDGTRLSIL.

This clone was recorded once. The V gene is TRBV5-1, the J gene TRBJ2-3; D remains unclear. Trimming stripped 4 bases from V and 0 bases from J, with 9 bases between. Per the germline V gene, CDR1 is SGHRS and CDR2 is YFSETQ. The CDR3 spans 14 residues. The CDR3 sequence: CASSPATSTDTQYF. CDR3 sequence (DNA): TGCGCCAGCAGCCCCGCGACTAGCACAGATACGCAGTATTTT. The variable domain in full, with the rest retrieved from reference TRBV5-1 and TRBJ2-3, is KAGVTQTPRYLIKTRGQQVTLSCSPISGHRSVSWYQQTPGQGLQFLFEYFSETQRNKGNFPGRFSGRQFSNSRSEMNVSTLELGDSALYLCASSPATSTDTQYFGPGTRLTVL.